The 27 T cell receptor beta chains reported below all come from one sample, sequenced in a study of regulatory T cells in long-lasting Graves disease. Through Arm-PCR of CDR3 regions and iRepertoire HTBI primers, TCR beta libraries were built. A single record per CDR3 protein comes from TCRdb applying MiXCR to the multiplex PCR reads. The table shows about 290,000 distinct CDR3 sequences, with roughly a fifth occurring only once. This sample's time point: persistent/refractory GD, antithyroid drugs over 5 years with positive TRAb. With RNA extracted from PBMCs as input, the TCR library was made. Material: peripheral blood mononuclear cells (PBMCs), obtained when the disease was refractory, from a patient treated with antithyroid drugs. These receptors were collected from a female donor with Graves disease.

In its sample, this clonotype was seen many times. V usage is TRBV6-1 and J usage is TRBJ1-5; D gene uncertain. Between the trimmed V and J ends, which lost 8 bases and 3 bases, there was a span of 14 bases. This CDR3 spans 14 amino acids. CDR1 is MNHNS, CDR2 SASEGT, per germline. The CDR3, as DNA: TGTGCCAGCGGCGGGTCGAGGGACAATCAGCCCCAGCATTTT. This sequence encodes CASGGSRDNQPQHF.

The sample holds a few counts of this clonotype. The chain couples TRBV30 to TRBJ2-2; D unresolved. Germline CDR1 GTSNPN, CDR2 SVGIG (reference sequence). Trimming stripped 2 bases from V and 8 bases from J, with 12 bases between. The CDR3 totals 13 residues. The CDR3 sequence is CAWSSTPTGELFF. The CDR3 DNA sequence: TGTGCCTGGAGTTCGACTCCTACGGGGGAGCTGTTTTTT.

The chain has TRBV15 and TRBJ2-7; D perhaps matches TRBD1 (6 bases). The CDR3 runs to 15 residues. Trimming shortened V by 0 bases and J by 0 bases, and 9 bases separated the two germline ends. Germline CDR1 LNHNV, CDR2 YYDKDF (reference sequence). CDR3: CATSREGGSSYEQYF. CDR3 nucleotides: TGTGCCACCAGCAGAGAAGGGGGTTCCTCCTACGAGCAGTACTTC.

This clonotype has only a few counts. The genes are TRBV14 and TRBJ1-2; the match to TRBD1 covers 9 bases. J lost 1 base, V lost 3 bases, and 12 bases had no gene match. CDR1 is SGHDN, CDR2 FVKESK, per germline. This CDR3 has 18 residues. The CDR3 nucleotides are TGTGCCAGCAGCCACGTCCCGGGACAGGGACCAGTTAACTATGGCTACACCTTC. It translates to CASSHVPGQGPVNYGYTF.

The chain joins TRBV7-2 to TRBJ2-2; D remains ambiguous. CDR1 and CDR2 from the germline V gene are SGHTA and FQGNSA. CDR3 size: 13 residues. Trimming took off 4 bases at V and 4 bases at J, with 7 bases between the two ends. CDR3 amino acids: CASSYLRTGELFF. The CDR3 DNA is TGTGCCAGCAGCTATCTCCGCACCGGGGAGCTGTTTTTT.

This chain joins TRBV30 and TRBJ2-5; a weak D match, TRBD1 (5 bases). Trimming pared 3 bases from V and 3 bases from J, leaving 8 bases between. CDR1 and CDR2 (germline): GTSNPN, SVGIG (reference sequence). This CDR3 contains 12 residues. CDR3 in DNA: TGTGCCTGGAGCGGCAGGGAAGAGACCCAGTACTTC. Translation: CAWSGREETQYF.

This clonotype was seen repeatedly, ten times or more. The chain employs TRBV15 and TRBJ2-7; D not resolved. This CDR3 has 13 residues. V was shortened by 6 bases and J by 0 bases, with 9 bases between the two germline ends. Germline assignment: CDR1 LNHNV and CDR2 YYDKDF (reference sequence). The CDR3: CATRSYSSYEQYF. CDR3 sequence (DNA): TGTGCCACCAGATCGTATAGCTCCTACGAGCAGTACTTC.

This clonotype was recorded many times. The gene calls are TRBV7-2 and TRBJ2-7; 7 bases fit TRBD1. Germline CDR1 SGHTA, CDR2 FQGNSA. The CDR3 runs to 15 residues. V dropped 1 base and J dropped 2; count of bases not matched to a gene: 5. The CDR3, as DNA: TGTGCCAGCAGCTTAGTAGGGGACAGCCCCTACGAGCAGTACTTC. This codes for CASSLVGDSPYEQYF.

V and J are TRBV19 and TRBJ2-5; D gene uncertain. The V gene lost 5 bases and the J gene lost 3 bases, with 7 bases spanning the gap. Germline CDR1 LNHDA, CDR2 SQIVND (reference sequence). The CDR3 contains 12 residues. The CDR3 DNA is TGTGCCAGTAGTGGAGCTGAAGAGACCCAGTACTTC. Protein: CASSGAEETQYF.

The chain links TRBV19 to TRBJ2-7; tentative D call: TRBD1 (6 bases). The CDR3 loop spans 15 amino acids. Germline V gives CDR1 LNHDA, CDR2 SQIVND (reference sequence). Trimming shortened V by 5 bases and J by 4 bases, and 18 bases separated the two germline ends. CDR3 coding DNA: TGTGCCAGTAGTGGACAGTTGGGGTTAGGATACGAGCAGTACTTC. Translated: CASSGQLGLGYEQYF.

This clonotype was seen a handful of times. The chain couples TRBV6-5 to TRBJ1-5, with D uncertain. V was cut by 2 bases and J by 0 bases, with 11 bases left in between. Germline values: CDR1 MNHEY, CDR2 SVGAGI. The CDR3 loop spans 16 amino acids. In DNA form, the CDR3 reads TGTGCCAGCAGTTACGAGGACTTCGTTAGCAATCAGCCCCAGCATTTT. This sequence encodes CASSYEDFVSNQPQHF.

The chain employs TRBV27 and TRBJ2-7; no reliable D call. Trimming took 0 bases from V and 5 from J, leaving 8 bases between them. Germline V gene sequence: CDR1 MNHEY, CDR2 SMNVEV (reference sequence). The CDR3 covers 13 residues. CDR3 protein: CASSLSADHEQYF. For the CDR3, the DNA is TGTGCCAGCAGTTTATCGGCGGACCACGAGCAGTACTTC.

The chain links TRBV7-2 to TRBJ2-7; 8 bases map to TRBD1. In germline, CDR1 is SGHTA, CDR2 FQGNSA. V shed 7 bases, J shed 3 bases, and the junction held 5 bases outside the gene matches. The CDR3 is made up of 13 amino acids. CDR3 region: CASTRTGYYEQYF. The DNA for the CDR3 is TGTGCCAGCACCCGGACAGGGTACTACGAGCAGTACTTC.

This clonotype has just a few counts. This chain connects TRBV6-2 or TRBV6-3 to TRBJ2-2; possible D gene TRBD2, 7 bases. Deletions cut 8 bases from V and 1 base from J, with 14 bases between. This CDR3 contains 15 residues. Germline loops: CDR1 MNHEY, CDR2 SVGEGT. The chain's CDR3 is CASRGEGGNTGELFF. As DNA, the CDR3 is TGTGCCAGCCGGGGGGAAGGGGGGAACACCGGGGAGCTGTTTTTT.

This clonotype was seen many times. The chain joins TRBV28 to TRBJ1-1, with 10 bases identical to TRBD1. The ends lost 6 bases at V and 7 bases at J; junction bases unmatched: 14. Germline V gene sequence: CDR1 MDHEN, CDR2 SYDVKM. This CDR3 spans 16 amino acids. Here the CDR3 DNA reads TGTGCCAGCAGACCATACGCAGACAGGGGGCTAGATGAAGCTTTCTTT. Encoded protein: CASRPYADRGLDEAFF.

This chain uses TRBV9 with TRBJ2-2, with TRBD1 matching 9 bases. Losses at the gene ends were 3 bases for V and 7 bases for J; bases not matched to a gene: 7. Germline CDR1 is SGDLS and CDR2 is YYNGEE. The CDR3 consists of 15 residues. The CDR3 protein is CASSDRTGEIGELFF. The CDR3 bases are TGTGCCAGCAGCGACAGGACAGGGGAGATCGGGGAGCTGTTTTTT.

There are many counts of this clonotype. The CDR3 protein is CASSSGTSEGHRRDEQYF. CDR3 coding DNA: TGTGCCAGTAGTTCCGGGACTAGCGAAGGACACCGGCGGGACGAGCAGTACTTC. The chain links TRBV19 to TRBJ2-7; TRBD2 matches at 10 bases. Losses at the gene ends were 5 bases for V and 5 bases for J; bases not matched to a gene: 18. This CDR3 region has 18 residues. In germline, CDR1 is LNHDA, CDR2 SQIVND (reference sequence).

In its sample, this clonotype was seen a few times. The chain's CDR3 is CASNDQGTQYF. CDR3 DNA sequence: TGTGCCAGCAATGACCAGGGGACCCAGTACTTC. This chain links TRBV28 with TRBJ2-5; the D gene is possibly TRBD1 (5 bases). Germline CDR1 MDHEN, CDR2 SYDVKM. The V gene lost 7 bases and the J gene lost 7 bases, with 10 bases spanning the gap. The CDR3 loop spans 11 amino acids.

The chain employs TRBV7-9 and TRBJ1-2; no clear D. The germline gives CDR1 SEHNR, CDR2 FQNEAQ (reference sequence). V was cut by 3 bases and J by 2 bases, with 13 bases left in between. This CDR3 spans 15 amino acids. CDR3 protein: CASSLRVGQNYGYTF. CDR3 bases: TGTGCCAGCAGCTTGCGTGTGGGCCAGAACTATGGCTACACCTTC.

The V call is TRBV6-5, the J call TRBJ2-5; TRBD2 matches 9 bases. The CDR3 spans 14 residues. Germline V gives CDR1 MNHEY, CDR2 SVGAGI. J lost 3 bases, V lost 4 bases, and 3 bases had no gene match. The CDR3 DNA sequence: TGTGCCAGCAGTTCCTGGACTAGCGAAGAGACCCAGTACTTC. This translates into CASSSWTSEETQYF.

This clonotype has more than one count but fewer than ten. V usage is TRBV28 and J usage is TRBJ2-7; 7 bases match TRBD2. This CDR3 is 17 amino acids long. Germline CDR1 reads MDHEN; CDR2 reads SYDVKM. The V gene end was trimmed by 5 bases and the J gene end by 9 bases; junction bases not matched to a gene: 22. The CDR3: CASSLLGGRPTRGGQYF. CDR3 coding DNA: TGTGCCAGCAGTCTACTTGGCGGGAGACCTACGAGGGGCGGGCAGTACTTC.

This clonotype came up a few times. The chain is built from TRBV24-1 and TRBJ2-2; D assignment may be TRBD1 or TRBD2 (7 bases each). V lost 7 bases to trimming and J lost 4 bases, with 27 bases between them. Germline CDR1 and CDR2: KGHDR and SFDVKD. This CDR3 spans 19 amino acids. The CDR3 region has the DNA TGTGCCACCAGCGCCAAACAGGGGAGGGTCTGTGATGCCACCGGGGAGCTGTTTTTT. Translation: CATSAKQGRVCDATGELFF.

This clonotype has a count of ten or more. The chain has TRBV28 and TRBJ2-7, with D tentatively TRBD1 (6 bases). The CDR3 has 13 amino acids. Germline assignment: CDR1 MDHEN and CDR2 SYDVKM. V was trimmed by 4 bases and J by 3 bases, leaving 10 bases between them. CDR3 region: CASSYQTGYEQYF. The CDR3 region has the DNA TGTGCCAGCAGTTACCAGACAGGCTACGAGCAGTACTTC.

This clonotype occurred a few times. The chain couples TRBV7-2 to TRBJ2-2, with 9 bases that match TRBD2. This CDR3 is 15 amino acids long. Germline lookup yields CDR1 SGHTA and CDR2 FQGNSA. Trimming took 1 base from V and 10 from J; bases not matched to a gene: 7. CDR3 protein: CASSLGPSGNSELFF. DNA for the CDR3: TGTGCCAGCAGCTTAGGCCCTAGCGGGAATTCGGAGCTGTTTTTT. The whole variable domain, remainder taken from reference TRBV7-2 and TRBJ2-2, is GAGVSQSPSNKVTEKGKDVELRCDPISGHTALYWYRQSLGQGLEFLIYFQGNSAPDKSGLPSDRFSAERTGGSVSTLTIQRTQQEDSAVYLCASSLGPSGNSELFFGEGSRLTVL.

This clonotype occurred a few times. This chain joins TRBV12-3 or TRBV12-4 and TRBJ2-4; D gene uncertain. Trimming stripped 3 bases from V and 8 bases from J, with 11 bases between. The CDR3 totals 13 residues. CDR3 coding DNA: TGTGCCAGCAGTTTCGGTAGGCCGGACATTCAGTACTTC. It encodes CASSFGRPDIQYF.

This clonotype was detected ten times or more. Here the CDR3 reads CASSPSLREETQYF. CDR3 in DNA: TGTGCCAGCAGCCCAAGCTTAAGGGAGGAGACCCAGTACTTC. The genes are TRBV7-2 and TRBJ2-5; D might be TRBD2 (5 bases). CDR1 SGHTA and CDR2 FQGNSA come from the germline V gene. The CDR3 consists of 14 residues. V shed 5 bases and J shed 5 bases, with 15 bases lying between them.

This chain connects TRBV10-3 to TRBJ1-3, with D maybe TRBD1 (6 bases). CDR1 and CDR2 (germline): ENHRY, SYGVKD. The CDR3 has 15 amino acids. V shed 6 bases and J shed 1 base, with 13 bases lying between them. The CDR3, as DNA: TGTGCCATCAGCGCCGCGGGGGCGTCTGGAAACACCATATATTTT. Its protein is CAISAAGASGNTIYF.